These T cell receptor beta chains were read from a single sample in a study of T cells in Graves' hyperthyroidism and ophthalmopathy. From the multiplex PCR reads, TCRdb called clonotypes with MiXCR, one entry per CDR3 protein. In the table there are some 400,000 distinct CDR3 sequences, 19% of which are singletons. What was sequenced was blood. The receptors stem from a woman aged 18-29 years with Graves' hyperthyroidism. Both conserved end residues are part of each CDR3. Not every row has a clone size; where given, it reads once, few, many or a size class.

size: many
V: TRBV13
length: 16
CDR3: CASSFTGVSSGNTIYF

size: -
V: TRBV6-2/TRBV6-3
length: 11
CDR3: CASSMSGEQYF

size: many
V: TRBV7-9
length: 14
CDR3: CASTQTGVPREQYF

size: many
V: TRBV28
length: 16
CDR3: CASSPGPRTVSYEQYF

size: many
V: TRBV18
length: 16
CDR3: CASSPREGTGQGTQYF

size: many
V: TRBV10-3
length: 14
CDR3: CAITGDGERNTIYF

size: many
V: TRBV2
length: 14
CDR3: CASSEEGARYEQYF

size: many
V: TRBV20-1
length: 14
CDR3: CSARGMKQTVEQYF

size: many
V: TRBV6-5
length: 16
CDR3: CASSYSRGESNTEAFF

size: many
V: TRBV20-1
length: 15
CDR3: CSARRSGGASHEQYF

size: many
V: TRBV12-3/TRBV12-4
length: 16
CDR3: CASSPNLAGYQETQYF

size: many
V: TRBV20-1
length: 15
CDR3: CSATLGAGMTSEAFF

size: few
V: TRBV18
length: 16
CDR3: CASSPRGQVSEYGYTF

size: -
V: TRBV5-5
length: 15
CDR3: CASSLEYGVTTEAFF

size: few
V: TRBV14
length: 19
CDR3: CASSQDPPGVLAGAYEQYF

size: few
V: TRBV20-1
length: 14
CDR3: CSARSGVGNTEAFF

size: -
V: TRBV6-1
length: 11
CDR3: CASSDFTPQHF

size: -
V: TRBV2
length: 15
CDR3: CASSRLAGSYNEQFF

size: many
V: TRBV24-1
length: 14
CDR3: CATTLRVGSYGYTF

size: -
V: TRBV19
length: 15
CDR3: CASTSPRDRDYGYTF

size: -
V: TRBV15
length: 16
CDR3: CATSRVRDISNYGYTF

size: many
V: TRBV9
length: 14
CDR3: CASSVGGIGAEAFF

size: -
V: TRBV12-3/TRBV12-4
length: 17
CDR3: CASSPLGAGVAKNIQYF

size: many
V: TRBV2
length: 15
CDR3: CASRQTSGGSYEQYF

size: -
V: TRBV18
length: 15
CDR3: CASSPLQAANYGYTF

size: many
V: TRBV27
length: 13
CDR3: CASRRQVKNEQYF

size: -
V: TRBV9
length: 16
CDR3: CASSGYPTGLNTEAFF

size: many
V: TRBV7-9
length: 13
CDR3: CASSPRDGYGYTF

size: -
V: TRBV7-8
length: 15
CDR3: CASSVRDRVIETKYF

size: many
V: TRBV3-1
length: 15
CDR3: CASSQVGSRSYEQYF

size: few
V: TRBV3-1
length: 15
CDR3: CASSRRDTTNTEAFF

size: many
V: TRBV9
length: 14
CDR3: CASSAGDISYEQYF

size: many
V: TRBV12-3/TRBV12-4
length: 13
CDR3: CASSLWQNTEAFF

size: many
V: TRBV28
length: 14
CDR3: CASSSSGGGNTIYF

size: many
V: TRBV7-8
length: 16
CDR3: CASSSPRGANTGELFF

size: -
V: TRBV10-3
length: 15
CDR3: CANSGTSGGADTQYF

size: -
V: TRBV7-2
length: 14
CDR3: CASSAAMGIYGYTF

size: many
V: TRBV6-5
length: 13
CDR3: CASSWNRAHEQYF

size: -
V: TRBV3-1
length: 17
CDR3: CASSQDLGDPLFYEQYF

size: -
V: TRBV7-9
length: 15
CDR3: CASPRLAGYTGELFF

size: many
V: TRBV20-1
length: 13
CDR3: CSASPDLNTEAFF